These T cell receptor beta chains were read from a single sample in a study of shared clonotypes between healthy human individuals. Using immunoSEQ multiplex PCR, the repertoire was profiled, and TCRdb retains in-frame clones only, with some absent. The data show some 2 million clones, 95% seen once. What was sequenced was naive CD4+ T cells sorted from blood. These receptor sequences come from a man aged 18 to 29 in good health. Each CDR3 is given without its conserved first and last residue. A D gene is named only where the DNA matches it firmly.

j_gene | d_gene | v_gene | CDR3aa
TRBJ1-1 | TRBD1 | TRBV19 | ASTDRAGNTEAF
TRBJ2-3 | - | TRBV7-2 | ASRPGQRGTDTQY
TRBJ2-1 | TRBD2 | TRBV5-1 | ASSFQAGVHNEQF
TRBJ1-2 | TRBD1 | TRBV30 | AWSAQGASYGYT
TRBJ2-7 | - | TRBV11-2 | ASSLGILAYEQY
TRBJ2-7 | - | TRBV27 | ASSLERGYEQY
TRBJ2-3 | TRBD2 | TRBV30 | AWSVRRTSRFTDTQY
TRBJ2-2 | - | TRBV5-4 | ASSLVVSNTGELF
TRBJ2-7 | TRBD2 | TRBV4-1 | ASSQETSGRSEQY
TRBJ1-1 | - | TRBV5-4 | ASSLGETVNTEAF
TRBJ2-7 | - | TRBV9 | ASSVDQYSYEQY
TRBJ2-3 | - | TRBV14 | ASSQVHEATDTQY
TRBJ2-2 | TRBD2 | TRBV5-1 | ASSTGLANTGELF
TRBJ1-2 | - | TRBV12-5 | ASGPAGGPPYGYT
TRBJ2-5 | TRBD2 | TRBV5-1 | ASSKTSGAQETQY
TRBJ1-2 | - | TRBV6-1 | ASSEDKLGYGYT